This T cell receptor beta chain stems from a study of T cells in Graves' hyperthyroidism and ophthalmopathy (dated by TCRdb to about 2019). Concerning the study at large: Peripheral blood was sampled at the time of initial diagnosis, prior to any treatment. Following sampling, methimazole starting at 30 mg daily was given to hyperthyroidism patients, and high-dose intravenous methylprednisolone was given to ophthalmopathy patients. According to the paper, TCR Vbeta CDR3 sequencing was carried out on over 130 peripheral blood samples, which came from more than 40 ophthalmopathy, around 75 hyperthyroidism and around 17 progressor patients. The study also compared thyroid tissue and blood T-cell repertoires from five or six Graves' hyperthyroidism patients. A discovery cohort of about a hundred patients, about 40 with Graves' ophthalmopathy and under 60 with stable Graves' hyperthyroidism, was used to find distinguishing TCR V-J signatures. The roughly 94 discovery patients were randomly divided into training and test sets at a 7:3 ratio. Prospective prediction of ophthalmopathy was tested in an independent validation cohort of approximately 19 hyperthyroidism patients and 15 to 17 patients who later progressed to ophthalmopathy.

For this clonotype: The antigen this receptor binds is unknown. Base qualities are not provided; no much larger clone lies one nucleotide away.

V is clipped by 3 bases and J by 7 bases, and the sequence between their germline boundaries is 21 bases long. Including the terminal cysteine and phenylalanine, the CDR3 comprises 16 residues. Only the CDR3 portion is preserved as DNA: 48 bases, with reading frame beginning at the first base. CDR1 and CDR2 are read off the germline V gene as SGHRS and YFSETQ. The TCR beta CDR3 regions were amplified from the RNA transcripts. The TCR CDR3 was subjected to a first round of RT-PCR using the HTBI primer set and the Qiagen OneStep RT-PCR kit. A second multiplex PCR round built the libraries, followed by size selection and purification. Sequencing of the libraries was done on an Illumina HiSeq2000 using paired-end 100 bp reads. Processing in the source paper ran as follows. SOAPnuke was used to process the raw data, with reads discarded if the reads contained adapters or uncalled bases, had a mean Phred below 15, or lacked an exact constant-primer or identifier match. High-quality paired reads were merged with COPE v1.2.5, and unique nucleotide sequences were defined as clonotypes. Clonotypes were aligned to IMGT TRBV, TRBD and TRBJ reference segments using MiTCR v1.1. Analysis was restricted to V-J combinations with a frequency above 0.0001, which covered about 99% of repertoires. The TCS score was defined as F50 (clonal expansion) divided by E x V (chaos), with BLOSUM62-based TCRdist calculated between CDR3 peptides within each V-J. Welch's t-statistics and random forest reduced around 510 V-J features to about 12, which were used in a naive Bayes classifier (R e1071). TCRdb took the public reads, trimmed them with fastp at Q25, ran MiXCR for clone calling and kept in-frame beta chains. Rows with one shared CDR3 protein collapse into an entry with the most common genes and DNA. The V and J calls reflect TCRdb's pipeline rather than the authors' work. This sample has 75,000 to 100,000 distinct CDR3 sequences in its table, and approximately 56% of those were observed once. The top ten hold roughly 26% of the sample.

The full study reports these points: Blood samples also contained most of the expanded thyroid clonotypes (frequency above 0.001), which suggests that blood repertoires may reflect thyroid immune responses. In cross-validation, a model built on a 13 V-J signature told ophthalmopathy apart from stable hyperthyroidism with over 85% sensitivity and about 81% specificity, and in testing the same model reached 80%/75%. Sample size was not statistically predetermined, and investigators were not blinded to group allocation. In validation, the model predicted progression to ophthalmopathy a median of about 6 months before onset, with approximately 71% sensitivity and about 75% specificity.

A patient counted as having stable Graves' hyperthyroidism if no progression to ophthalmopathy occurred over 18 months of follow-up. Hyperthyroidism patients were newly diagnosed, with disease duration under 2 months, and aged 18 to 65 years. The study excluded patients with uncontrolled infections, other autoimmune diseases, pregnancy or lactation. Diagnoses were established on the basis of clinical symptoms, serum thyroxine and TRAb, thyroid ultrasound, and orbital computed tomography. Ficoll-Paque density gradient centrifugation was used to isolate PBMCs from around 10 ml of fresh peripheral blood. Trizol reagent was used to extract total RNA, and RNA quality was then checked on an Agilent 2100 Bioanalyzer.

The sequence derives from a middle-aged woman with Graves' hyperthyroidism. The material sequenced was blood. The V and J genes are TRBV5-1 and TRBJ2-3; TRBD2 is a possible D gene, resting on 5 matching bases. The base sequence is TGCGCCAGCAGCTGGGAAACCCCGAGCTCGGGAAATACGCAGTATTTT. This encodes CASSWETPSSGNTQYF.